This T cell receptor beta chain was found in a study of cytomegalovirus exposure and HLA in healthy donors. Study findings and constraints: The study put around 180 TCR beta chains on its list as cytomegalovirus-associated.

This clone has only one observation. Its antigen is unidentified. Both 60 Vbeta primers and 13 Jbeta primers went into the PCR. TCRdb keeps only in-frame clones here, not all; method: immunoSEQ multiplex PCR. The data hold over 110,000 clones, with 82% observed a single time. This clonotype originated in a male donor in good health and CMV-seronegative. The sequenced material came from PBMCs.

Here the CDR3 reads CASSLAGGTGELFF. The DNA for the CDR3 is TGTGCCAGCAGCTTAGCGGGAGGCACCGGGGAGCTGTTTTTT. The chain is built from TRBV28 and TRBJ2-2; 10 bases are shared with TRBD2. The CDR3 runs 14 residues. After removal of 6 bases from V and 4 bases from J, the junction contained 2 bases not matched to a gene. CDR1 and CDR2 from the germline V gene are MDHEN and SYDVKM.